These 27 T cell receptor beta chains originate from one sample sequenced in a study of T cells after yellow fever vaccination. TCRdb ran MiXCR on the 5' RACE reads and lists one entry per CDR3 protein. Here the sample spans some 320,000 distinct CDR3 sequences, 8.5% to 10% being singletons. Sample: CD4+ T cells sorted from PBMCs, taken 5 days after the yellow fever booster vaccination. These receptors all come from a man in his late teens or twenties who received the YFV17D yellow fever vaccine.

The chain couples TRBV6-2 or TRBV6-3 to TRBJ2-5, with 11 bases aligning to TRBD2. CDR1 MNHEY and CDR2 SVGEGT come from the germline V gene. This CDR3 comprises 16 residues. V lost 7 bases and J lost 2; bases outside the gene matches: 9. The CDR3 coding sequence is TGTGCCAGCACCCCTCGGACTAGCGGGCCACAAGAGACCCAGTACTTC. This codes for CASTPRTSGPQETQYF.

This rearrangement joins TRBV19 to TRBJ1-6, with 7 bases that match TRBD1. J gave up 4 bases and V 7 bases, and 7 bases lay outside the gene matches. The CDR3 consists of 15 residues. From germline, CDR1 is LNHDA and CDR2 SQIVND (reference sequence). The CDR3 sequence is CASMGTEPYNSPLHF. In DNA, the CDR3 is TGTGCCAGTATGGGGACAGAGCCTTATAATTCACCCCTCCACTTT.

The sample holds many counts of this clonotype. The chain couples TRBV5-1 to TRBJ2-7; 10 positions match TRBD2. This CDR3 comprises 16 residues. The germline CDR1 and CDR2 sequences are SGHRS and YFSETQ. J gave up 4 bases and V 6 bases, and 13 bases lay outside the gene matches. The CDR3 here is CASNTGKAGGPYEQYF. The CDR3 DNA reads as TGCGCCAGCAATACGGGGAAAGCGGGGGGGCCTTACGAGCAGTACTTC.

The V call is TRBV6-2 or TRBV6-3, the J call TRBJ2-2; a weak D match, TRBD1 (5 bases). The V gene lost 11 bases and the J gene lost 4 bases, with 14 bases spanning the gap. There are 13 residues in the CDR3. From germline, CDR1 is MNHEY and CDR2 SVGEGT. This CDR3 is CAGSGHPTGELFF. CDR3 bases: TGTGCCGGATCAGGACATCCCACCGGGGAGCTGTTTTTT.

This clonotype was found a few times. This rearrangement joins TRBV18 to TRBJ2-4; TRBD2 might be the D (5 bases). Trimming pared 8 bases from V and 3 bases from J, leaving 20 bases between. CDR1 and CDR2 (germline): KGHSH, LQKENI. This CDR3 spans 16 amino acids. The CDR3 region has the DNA TGTGCCAGCAGCACCGGGATCGCGGTAATCAAAAACATTCAGTACTTC. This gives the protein CASSTGIAVIKNIQYF.

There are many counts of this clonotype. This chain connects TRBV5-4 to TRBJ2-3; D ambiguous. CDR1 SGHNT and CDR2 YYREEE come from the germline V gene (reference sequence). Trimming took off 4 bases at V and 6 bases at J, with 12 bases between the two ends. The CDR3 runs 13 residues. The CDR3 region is CASSRAQMDTQYF. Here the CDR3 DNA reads TGTGCCAGCAGCCGGGCCCAGATGGATACGCAGTATTTT. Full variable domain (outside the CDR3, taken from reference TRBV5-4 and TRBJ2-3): ETGVTQSPTHLIKTRGQQVTLRCSSQSGHNTVSWYQQALGQGPQFIFQYYREEENGRGNFPPRFSGLQFPNYSSELNVNALELDDSALYLCASSRAQMDTQYFGPGTRLTVL.

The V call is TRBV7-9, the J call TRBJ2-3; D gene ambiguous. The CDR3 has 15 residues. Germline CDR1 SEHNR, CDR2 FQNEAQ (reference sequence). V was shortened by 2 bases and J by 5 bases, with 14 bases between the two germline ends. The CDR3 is CASSLKGPWVDTQYF. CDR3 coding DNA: TGTGCCAGCAGCTTAAAGGGTCCCTGGGTAGATACGCAGTATTTT.

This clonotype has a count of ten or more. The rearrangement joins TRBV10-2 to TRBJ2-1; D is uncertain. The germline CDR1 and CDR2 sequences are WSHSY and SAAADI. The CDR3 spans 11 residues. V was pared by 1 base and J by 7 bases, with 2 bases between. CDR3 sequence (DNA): TGCGCCAGCAGTGAGTGGAATGAGCAGTTCTTC. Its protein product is CASSEWNEQFF.

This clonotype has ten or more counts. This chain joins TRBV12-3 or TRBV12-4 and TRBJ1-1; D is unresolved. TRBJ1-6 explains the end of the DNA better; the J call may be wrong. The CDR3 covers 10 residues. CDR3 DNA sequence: TGTGCCAGCAGTTTTCAGCTACTCCACTTT. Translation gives CASSFQLLHF.

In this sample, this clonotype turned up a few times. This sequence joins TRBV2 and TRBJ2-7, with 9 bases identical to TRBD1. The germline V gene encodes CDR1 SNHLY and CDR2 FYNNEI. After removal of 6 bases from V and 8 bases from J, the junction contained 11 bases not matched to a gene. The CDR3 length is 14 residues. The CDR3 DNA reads TGTGCCAGCAGCGCCGGGACAGGGACTACGAAGCAGTACTTC. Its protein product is CASSAGTGTTKQYF.

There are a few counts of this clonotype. CDR3 residues: CASSFLAGSPEIYGYTF. The CDR3 DNA sequence: TGTGCCAGCAGCTTCCTTGCCGGGAGCCCTGAGATCTATGGCTACACCTTC. This rearrangement joins TRBV12-3 or TRBV12-4 to TRBJ1-2, with D hard to call. This CDR3 region has 17 residues. The V gene lost 6 bases and the J gene lost 4 bases, with 24 bases spanning the gap.

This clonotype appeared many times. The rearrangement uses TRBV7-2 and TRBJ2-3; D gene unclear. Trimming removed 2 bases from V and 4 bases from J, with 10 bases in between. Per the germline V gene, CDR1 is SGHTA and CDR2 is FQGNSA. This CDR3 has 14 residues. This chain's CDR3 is CASSLQASADTQYF. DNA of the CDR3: TGTGCCAGCAGCTTACAGGCTAGTGCAGATACGCAGTATTTT.

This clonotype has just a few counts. CDR3 bases: TGTGCCAGCAGCTATAATCCAACTCGGTACACTGAAGCTTTCTTT. This sequence encodes CASSYNPTRYTEAFF. The chain has TRBV6-5 and TRBJ1-1, with no clear D. Germline CDR1 and CDR2: MNHEY and SVGAGI. This CDR3 is built from 15 residues. The V gene lost 6 bases and the J gene lost 3 bases, with 17 bases spanning the gap.

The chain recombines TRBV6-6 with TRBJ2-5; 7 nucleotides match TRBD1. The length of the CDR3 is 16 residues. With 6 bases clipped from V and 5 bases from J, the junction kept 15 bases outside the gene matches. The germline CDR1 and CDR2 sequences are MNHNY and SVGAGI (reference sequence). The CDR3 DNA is TGTGCCAGCAGCATAGGGGGACAGTTTGGAGCGGAGACCCAGTACTTC. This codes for CASSIGGQFGAETQYF.

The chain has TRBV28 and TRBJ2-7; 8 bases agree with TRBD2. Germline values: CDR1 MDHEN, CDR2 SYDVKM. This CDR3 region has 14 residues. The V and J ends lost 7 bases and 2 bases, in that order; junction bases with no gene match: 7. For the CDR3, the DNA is TGTGCCAGCATTCCGGGGGGGGCTACCTACGAGCAGTACGTC. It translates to CASIPGGATYEQYV.

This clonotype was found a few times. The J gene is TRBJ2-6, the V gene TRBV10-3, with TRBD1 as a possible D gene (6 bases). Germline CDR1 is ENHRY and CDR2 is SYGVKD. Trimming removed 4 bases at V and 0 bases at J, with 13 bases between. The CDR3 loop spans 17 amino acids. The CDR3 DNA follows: TGTGCCATCAGTGGGACAGCAACTTTCTCTGGGGCCAACGTCCTGACTTTC. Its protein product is CAISGTATFSGANVLTF.

The CDR3 here is CASSIETGDYGYTF. The CDR3 coding sequence is TGTGCCAGCAGCATAGAGACGGGAGACTATGGCTACACCTTC. V is TRBV5-4 and J is TRBJ1-2, with unresolved D. V gave up 4 bases and J gave up 3 bases, with 13 bases separating them. The germline V gene encodes CDR1 SGHNT and CDR2 YYREEE (reference sequence). The CDR3 contains 14 residues. The variable domain in full, completed from reference TRBV5-4 and TRBJ1-2, reads ETGVTQSPTHLIKTRGQQVTLRCSSQSGHNTVSWYQQALGQGPQFIFQYYREEENGRGNFPPRFSGLQFPNYSSELNVNALELDDSALYLCASSIETGDYGYTFGSGTRLTVV.

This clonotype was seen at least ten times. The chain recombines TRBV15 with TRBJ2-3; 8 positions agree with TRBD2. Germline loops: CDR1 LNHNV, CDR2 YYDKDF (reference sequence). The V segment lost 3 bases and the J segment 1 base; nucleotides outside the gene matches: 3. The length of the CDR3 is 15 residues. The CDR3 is CATSRETSGTDTQYF. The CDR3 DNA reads TGTGCCACCAGCAGGGAGACTAGCGGCACAGATACGCAGTATTTT.

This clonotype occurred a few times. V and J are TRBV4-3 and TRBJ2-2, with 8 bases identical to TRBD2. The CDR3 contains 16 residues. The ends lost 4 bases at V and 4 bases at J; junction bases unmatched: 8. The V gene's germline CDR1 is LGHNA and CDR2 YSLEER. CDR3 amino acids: CASSPAGGRSTGELFF. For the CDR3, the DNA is TGCGCCAGCAGCCCCGCGGGGGGTAGAAGCACCGGGGAGCTGTTTTTT.

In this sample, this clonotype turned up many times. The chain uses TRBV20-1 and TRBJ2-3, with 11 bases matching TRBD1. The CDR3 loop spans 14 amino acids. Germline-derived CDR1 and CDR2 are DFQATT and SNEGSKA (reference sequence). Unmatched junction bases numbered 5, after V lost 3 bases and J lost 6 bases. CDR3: CSARGTGGRDTQYF. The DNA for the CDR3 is TGCAGTGCTAGGGGGACAGGGGGTCGCGATACGCAGTATTTT.

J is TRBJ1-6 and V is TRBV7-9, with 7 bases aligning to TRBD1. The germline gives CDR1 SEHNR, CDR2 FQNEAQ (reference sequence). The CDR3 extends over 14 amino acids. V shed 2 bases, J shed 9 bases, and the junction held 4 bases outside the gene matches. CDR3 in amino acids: CASSLSRGGSPLHF. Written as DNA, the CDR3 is TGTGCCAGCAGCTTAAGCAGGGGGGGTTCACCCCTCCACTTT. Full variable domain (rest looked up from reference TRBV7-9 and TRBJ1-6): DTGVSQNPRHKITKRGQNVTFRCDPISEHNRLYWYRQTLGQGPEFLTYFQNEAQLEKSRLLSDRFSAERPKGSFSTLEIQRTEQGDSAMYLCASSLSRGGSPLHFGNGTRLTVT.

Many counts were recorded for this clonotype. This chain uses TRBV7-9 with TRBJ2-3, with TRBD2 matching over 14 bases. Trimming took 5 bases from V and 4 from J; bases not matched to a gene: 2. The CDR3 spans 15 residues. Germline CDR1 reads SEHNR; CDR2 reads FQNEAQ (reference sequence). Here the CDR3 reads CASSRGLAGADTQYF. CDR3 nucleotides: TGTGCCAGCAGCCGGGGACTAGCGGGGGCAGATACGCAGTATTTT.

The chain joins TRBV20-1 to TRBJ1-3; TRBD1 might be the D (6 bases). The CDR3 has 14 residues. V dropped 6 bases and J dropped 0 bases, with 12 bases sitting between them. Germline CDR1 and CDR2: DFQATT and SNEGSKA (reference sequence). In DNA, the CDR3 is TGCAGTGCGCCACAGGGCCACTCTGGAAACACCATATATTTT. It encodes CSAPQGHSGNTIYF.

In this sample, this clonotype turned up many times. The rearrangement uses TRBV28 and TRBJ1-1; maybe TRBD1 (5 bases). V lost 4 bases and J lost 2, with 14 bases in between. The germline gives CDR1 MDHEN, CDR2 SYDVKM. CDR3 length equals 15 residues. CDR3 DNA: TGTGCCAGCAGTTCCCCCGGCAGGGCCAACACTGAAGCTTTCTTT. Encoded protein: CASSSPGRANTEAFF.

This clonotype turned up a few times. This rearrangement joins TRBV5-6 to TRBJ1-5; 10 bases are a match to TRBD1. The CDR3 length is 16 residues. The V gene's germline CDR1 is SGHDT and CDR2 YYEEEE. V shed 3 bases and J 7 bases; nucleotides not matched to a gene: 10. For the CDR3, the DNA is TGTGCCAGCAGCTACGGGACAGGGGTATCGAGGCAGCCCCAGCATTTT. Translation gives CASSYGTGVSRQPQHF.

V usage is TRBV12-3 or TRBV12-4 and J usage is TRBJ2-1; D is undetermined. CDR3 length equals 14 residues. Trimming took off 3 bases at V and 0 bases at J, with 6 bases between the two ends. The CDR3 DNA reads TGTGCCAGCAGTTTGTCAGTCTCCTACAATGAGCAGTTCTTC. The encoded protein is CASSLSVSYNEQFF.

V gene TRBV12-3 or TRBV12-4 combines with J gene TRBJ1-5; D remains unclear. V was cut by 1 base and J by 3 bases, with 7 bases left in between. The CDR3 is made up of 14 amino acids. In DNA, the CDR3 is TGTGCCAGCAGTTTAGAGGACCACAATCAGCCCCAGCATTTT. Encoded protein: CASSLEDHNQPQHF.